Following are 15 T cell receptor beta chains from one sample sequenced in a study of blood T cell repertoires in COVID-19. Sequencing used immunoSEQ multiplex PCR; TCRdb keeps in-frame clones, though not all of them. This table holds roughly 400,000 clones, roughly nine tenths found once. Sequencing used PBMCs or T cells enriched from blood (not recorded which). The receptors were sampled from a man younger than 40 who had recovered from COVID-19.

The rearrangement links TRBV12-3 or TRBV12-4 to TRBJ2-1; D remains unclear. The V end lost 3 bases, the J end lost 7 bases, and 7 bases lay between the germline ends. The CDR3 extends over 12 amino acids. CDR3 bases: TGTGCCAGCAGTTTCAGCAGGAATGAGCAGTTCTTC. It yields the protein CASSFSRNEQFF.

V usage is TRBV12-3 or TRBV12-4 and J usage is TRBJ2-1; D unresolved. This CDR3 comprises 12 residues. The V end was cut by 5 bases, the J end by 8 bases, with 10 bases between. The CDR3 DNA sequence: TGTGCCAGCAGTGCCGGGTTGCATGAGCAGTTCTTC. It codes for CASSAGLHEQFF.

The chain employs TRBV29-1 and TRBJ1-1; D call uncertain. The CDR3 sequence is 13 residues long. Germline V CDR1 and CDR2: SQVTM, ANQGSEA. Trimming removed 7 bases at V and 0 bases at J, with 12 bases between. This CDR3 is CSAVRTMNTEAFF. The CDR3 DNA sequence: TGCAGCGCAGTACGGACTATGAACACTGAAGCTTTCTTT.

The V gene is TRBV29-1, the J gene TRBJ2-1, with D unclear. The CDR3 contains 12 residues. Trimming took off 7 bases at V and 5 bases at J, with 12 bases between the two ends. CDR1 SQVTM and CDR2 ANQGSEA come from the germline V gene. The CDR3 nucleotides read TGCAGCGGTGTCAGAACTAACAATGAGCAGTTCTTC. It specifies CSGVRTNNEQFF.

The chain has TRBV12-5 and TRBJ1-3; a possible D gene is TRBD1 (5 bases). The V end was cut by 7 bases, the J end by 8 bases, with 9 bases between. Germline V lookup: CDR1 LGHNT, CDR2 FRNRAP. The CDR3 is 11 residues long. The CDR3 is CASAWGDTIYF. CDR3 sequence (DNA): TGTGCTAGTGCTTGGGGGGACACCATATATTTT.

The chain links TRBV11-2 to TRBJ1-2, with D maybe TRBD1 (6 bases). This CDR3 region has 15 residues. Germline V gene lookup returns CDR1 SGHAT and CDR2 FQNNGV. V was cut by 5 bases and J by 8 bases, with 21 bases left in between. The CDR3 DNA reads TGTGCCAGCAGCCCGAGGGCGTCAGGGGATGTCGGCTACACCTTC. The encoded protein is CASSPRASGDVGYTF.

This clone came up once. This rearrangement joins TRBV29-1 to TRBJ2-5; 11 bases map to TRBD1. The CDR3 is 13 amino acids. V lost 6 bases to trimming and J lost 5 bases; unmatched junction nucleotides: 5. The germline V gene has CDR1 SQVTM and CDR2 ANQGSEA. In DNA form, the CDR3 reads TGCAGCGTAGGACAGGGGGCTCAGGAGACCCAGTACTTC. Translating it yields CSVGQGAQETQYF. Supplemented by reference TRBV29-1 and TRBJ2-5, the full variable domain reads SAVISQKPSRDICQRGTSLTIQCQVDSQVTMMFWYRQQPGQSLTLIATANQGSEATYESGFVIDKFPISRPNLTFSTLTVSNMSPEDSSIYLCSVGQGAQETQYFGPGTRLLVL.

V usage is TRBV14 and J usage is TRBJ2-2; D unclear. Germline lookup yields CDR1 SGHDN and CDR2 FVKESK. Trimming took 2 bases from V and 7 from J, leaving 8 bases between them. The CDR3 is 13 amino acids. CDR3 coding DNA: TGTGCCAGCAGCCAAAGTAGTGTCGGGGAGCTGTTTTTT. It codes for CASSQSSVGELFF.

The CDR3 reads CSVLQGALTEAFF. As DNA, the CDR3 is TGCAGCGTTCTACAGGGGGCTCTAACTGAAGCTTTCTTT. The gene calls are TRBV29-1 and TRBJ1-1; 9 positions agree with TRBD1. After removal of 5 bases from V and 5 bases from J, the junction contained 6 bases not matched to a gene. Germline loops: CDR1 SQVTM, CDR2 ANQGSEA. CDR3 length equals 13 residues.

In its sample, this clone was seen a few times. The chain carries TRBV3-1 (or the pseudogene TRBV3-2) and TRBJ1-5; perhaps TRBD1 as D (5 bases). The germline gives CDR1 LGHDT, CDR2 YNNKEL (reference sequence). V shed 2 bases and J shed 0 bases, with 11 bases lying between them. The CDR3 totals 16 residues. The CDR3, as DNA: TGTGCCAGCAGCCAATCCTACCAGGGTAGCAATCAGCCCCAGCATTTT. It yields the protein CASSQSYQGSNQPQHF.

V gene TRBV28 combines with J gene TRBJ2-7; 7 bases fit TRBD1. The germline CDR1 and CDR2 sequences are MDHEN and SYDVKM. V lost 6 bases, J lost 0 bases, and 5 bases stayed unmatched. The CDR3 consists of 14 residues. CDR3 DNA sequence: TGTGCCAGCAGCTGGGACAGAAGCTCCTACGAGCAGTACTTC. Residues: CASSWDRSSYEQYF. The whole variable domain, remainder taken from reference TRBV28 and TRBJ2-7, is DVKVTQSSRYLVKRTGEKVFLECVQDMDHENMFWYRQDPGLGLRLIYFSYDVKMKEKGDIPEGYSVSREKKERFSLILESASTNQTSMYLCASSWDRSSYEQYFGPGTRLTVT.

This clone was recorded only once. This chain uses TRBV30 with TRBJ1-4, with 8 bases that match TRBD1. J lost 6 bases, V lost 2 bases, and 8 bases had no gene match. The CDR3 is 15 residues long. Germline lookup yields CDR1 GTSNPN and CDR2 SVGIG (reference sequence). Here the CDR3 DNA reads TGTGCCTGGAGTACCGGACAGGGAAGCGATGAAAAACTGTTTTTT. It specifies CAWSTGQGSDEKLFF.

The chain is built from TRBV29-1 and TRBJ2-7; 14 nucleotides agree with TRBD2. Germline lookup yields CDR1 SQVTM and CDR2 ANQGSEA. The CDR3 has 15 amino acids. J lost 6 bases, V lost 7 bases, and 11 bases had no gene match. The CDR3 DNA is TGCAGCGCCGGGACCGGGACTAGCGGGAGTGTCGAGCAGTACTTC. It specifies CSAGTGTSGSVEQYF.

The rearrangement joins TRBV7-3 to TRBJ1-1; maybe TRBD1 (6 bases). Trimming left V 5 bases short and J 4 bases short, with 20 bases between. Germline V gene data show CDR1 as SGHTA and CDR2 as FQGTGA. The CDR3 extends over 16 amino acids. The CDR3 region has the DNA TGTGCCAGCAGCCAATTCCCGGGGGGCGCGGGCACTGAAGCTTTCTTT. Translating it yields CASSQFPGGAGTEAFF.

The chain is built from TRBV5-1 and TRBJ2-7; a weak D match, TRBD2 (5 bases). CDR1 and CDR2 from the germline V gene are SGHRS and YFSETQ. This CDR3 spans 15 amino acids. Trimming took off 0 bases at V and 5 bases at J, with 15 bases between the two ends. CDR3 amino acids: CASSLGTHSLDEQYF. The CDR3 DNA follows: TGCGCCAGCAGCTTGGGGACTCACTCCTTAGACGAGCAGTACTTC.